This T cell receptor beta chain was retrieved from a study of early T cells in non-severe SARS-CoV-2 infection. V lost 7 bases to trimming and J lost 7 bases; unmatched junction nucleotides: 15. Looked up from germline, CDR1 is SEHNR and CDR2 is FQNEAQ (reference sequence). CDR3 length equals 15 residues. Tagging with unique molecular identifiers was applied to individual cDNA molecules. One entry per CDR3 protein results from TCRdb running MiXCR on the 5' RACE reads. The repertoire holds roughly 55,000 distinct CDR3 sequences, about 15% seen once, with 9% to 10% in the top ten. The receptor comes from an adult who was a healthcare worker with PCR-confirmed SARS-CoV-2 infection or an uninfected control (not recorded which). J is TRBJ2-5 and V is TRBV7-9; the match to TRBD2 covers 7 bases. The sample in question was whole blood, obtained at baseline. The CDR3 DNA follows: TGTGCCAGCACCCCCACAGGCGGGAGCTTTCGGACCCAGTACTTC. Protein product: CASTPTGGSFRTQYF.